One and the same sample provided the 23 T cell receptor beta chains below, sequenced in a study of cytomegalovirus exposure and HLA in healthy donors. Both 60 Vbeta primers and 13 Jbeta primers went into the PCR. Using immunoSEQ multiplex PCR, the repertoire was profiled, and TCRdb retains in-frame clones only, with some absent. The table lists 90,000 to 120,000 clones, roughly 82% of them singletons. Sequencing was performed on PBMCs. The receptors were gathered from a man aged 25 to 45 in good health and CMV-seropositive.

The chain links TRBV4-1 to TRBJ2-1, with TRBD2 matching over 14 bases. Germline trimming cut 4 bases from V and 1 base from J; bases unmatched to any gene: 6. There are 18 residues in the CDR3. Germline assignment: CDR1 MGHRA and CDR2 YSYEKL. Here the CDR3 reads CASSRLAGGPGSYNEQFF. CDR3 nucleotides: TGCGCCAGCAGCCGACTAGCGGGGGGGCCGGGGTCCTACAATGAGCAGTTCTTC.

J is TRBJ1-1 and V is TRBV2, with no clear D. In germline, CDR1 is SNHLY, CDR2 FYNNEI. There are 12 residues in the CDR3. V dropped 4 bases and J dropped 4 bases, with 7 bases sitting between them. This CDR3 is CASSVRGTEAFF. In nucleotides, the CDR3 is TGTGCCAGCAGTGTTCGGGGCACTGAAGCTTTCTTT.

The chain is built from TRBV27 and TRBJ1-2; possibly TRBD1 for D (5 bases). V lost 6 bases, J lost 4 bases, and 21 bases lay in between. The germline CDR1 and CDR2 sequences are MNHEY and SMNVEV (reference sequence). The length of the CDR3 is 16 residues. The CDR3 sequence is CASRTAQGNNIYGYTF. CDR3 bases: TGTGCCAGCAGAACCGCTCAGGGTAACAATATCTATGGCTACACCTTC.

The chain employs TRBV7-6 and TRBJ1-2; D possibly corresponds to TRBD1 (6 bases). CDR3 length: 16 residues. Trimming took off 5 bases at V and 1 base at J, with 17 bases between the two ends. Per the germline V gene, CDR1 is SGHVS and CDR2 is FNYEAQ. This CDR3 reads CASSPLGTTLNYGYTF. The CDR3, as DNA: TGTGCCAGCAGCCCCTTAGGGACAACCCTTAACTATGGCTACACCTTC.

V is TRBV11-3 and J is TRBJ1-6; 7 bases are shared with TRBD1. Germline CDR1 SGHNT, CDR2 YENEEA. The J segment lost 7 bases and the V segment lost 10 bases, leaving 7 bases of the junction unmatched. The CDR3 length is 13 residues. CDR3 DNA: TGTGCCAAACCCCGACAGGGAAATTCACCCCTCCACTTT. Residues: CAKPRQGNSPLHF.

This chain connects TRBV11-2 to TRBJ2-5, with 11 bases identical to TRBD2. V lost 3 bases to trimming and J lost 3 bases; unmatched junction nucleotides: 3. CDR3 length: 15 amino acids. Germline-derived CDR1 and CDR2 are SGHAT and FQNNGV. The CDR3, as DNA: TGTGCCAGCAGCTTCAATAGCGGGGGGGAAGAGACCCAGTACTTC. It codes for CASSFNSGGEETQYF.

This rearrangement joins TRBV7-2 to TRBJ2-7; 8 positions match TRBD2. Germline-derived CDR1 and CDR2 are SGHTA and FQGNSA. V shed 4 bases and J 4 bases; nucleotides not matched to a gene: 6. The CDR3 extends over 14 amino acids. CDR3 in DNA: TGTGCCAGCAGCTCTGAGCCTAGCGGGTACGAGCAGTACTTC. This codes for CASSSEPSGYEQYF.

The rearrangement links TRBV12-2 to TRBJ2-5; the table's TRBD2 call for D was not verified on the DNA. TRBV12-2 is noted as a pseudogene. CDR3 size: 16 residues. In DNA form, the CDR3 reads TGTGCAAGTCGCTTAGCGCGGAGAGCGGGGCAAGAGACCCAGTACTTC. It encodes CASRLARRAGQETQYF.

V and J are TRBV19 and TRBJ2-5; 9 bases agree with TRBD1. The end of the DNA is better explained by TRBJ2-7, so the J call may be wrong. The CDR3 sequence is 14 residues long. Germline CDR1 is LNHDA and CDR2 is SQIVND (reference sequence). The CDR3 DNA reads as TGTGCCAGTGGAGGGGGACAGGGCGTCTACGAGCAGTACTTC. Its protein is CASGGGQGVYEQYF.

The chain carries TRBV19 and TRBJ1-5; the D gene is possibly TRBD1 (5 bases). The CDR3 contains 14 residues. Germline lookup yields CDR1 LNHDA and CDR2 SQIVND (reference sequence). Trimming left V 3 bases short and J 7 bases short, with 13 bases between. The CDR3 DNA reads TGTGCCAGTAGTATTCGGAGGGGAAGACAGCCCCAGCATTTT. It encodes CASSIRRGRQPQHF.

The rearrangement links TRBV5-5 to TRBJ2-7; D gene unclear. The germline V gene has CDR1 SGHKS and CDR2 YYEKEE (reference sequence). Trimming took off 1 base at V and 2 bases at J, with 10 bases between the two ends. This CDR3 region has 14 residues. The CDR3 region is CASSLSLGTYEQYF. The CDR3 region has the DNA TGTGCCAGCAGCTTGTCCCTTGGCACCTACGAGCAGTACTTC.

CDR3 sequence (DNA): TGTGCCAGCAGCTTGAATGCAGGGTTAGGCAATCAGCCCCAGCATTTT. Translating it yields CASSLNAGLGNQPQHF. The V gene is TRBV5-6, the J gene TRBJ1-5; D is perhaps TRBD1 (5 bases). Germline-derived CDR1 and CDR2 are SGHDT and YYEEEE. CDR3 length: 16 amino acids. V lost 1 base, J lost 2 bases, and 13 bases lay in between.

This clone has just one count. CDR3 loop: CASSPLSNQPQHF. The CDR3 DNA reads TGTGCCAGTAGCCCCTTATCGAATCAGCCCCAGCATTTT. The chain has TRBV19 and TRBJ1-5; D remains unclear. Germline CDR1 reads LNHDA; CDR2 reads SQIVND (reference sequence). The CDR3 spans 13 residues. Trimming left V 6 bases short and J 4 bases short, with 10 bases between.

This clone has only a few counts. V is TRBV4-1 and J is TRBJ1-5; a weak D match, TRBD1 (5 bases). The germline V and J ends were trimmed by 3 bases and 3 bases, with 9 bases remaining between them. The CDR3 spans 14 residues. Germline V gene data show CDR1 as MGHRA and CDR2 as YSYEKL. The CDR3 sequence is CASSQEGFNQPQHF. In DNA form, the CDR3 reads TGCGCCAGCAGCCAGGAGGGGTTCAATCAGCCCCAGCATTTT.

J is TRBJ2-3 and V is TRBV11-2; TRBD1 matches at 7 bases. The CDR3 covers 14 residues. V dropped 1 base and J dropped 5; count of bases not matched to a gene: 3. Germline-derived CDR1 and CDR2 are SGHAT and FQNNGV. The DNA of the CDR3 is TGTGCCAGCAGCTTAGCGGCAGGGGGAGATACGCAGTATTTT. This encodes CASSLAAGGDTQYF.

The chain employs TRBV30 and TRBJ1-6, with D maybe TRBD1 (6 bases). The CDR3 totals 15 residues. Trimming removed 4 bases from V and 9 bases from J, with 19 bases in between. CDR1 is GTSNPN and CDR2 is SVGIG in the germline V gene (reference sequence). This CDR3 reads CAWIKQGGLLSPLHF. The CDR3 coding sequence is TGTGCCTGGATAAAACAGGGTGGACTCCTTTCACCCCTCCACTTT.

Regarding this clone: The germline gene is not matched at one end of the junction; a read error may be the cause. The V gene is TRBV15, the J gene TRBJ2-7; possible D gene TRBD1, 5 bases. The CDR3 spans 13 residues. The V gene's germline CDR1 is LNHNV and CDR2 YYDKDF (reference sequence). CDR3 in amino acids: CATRRAQGGEQYF. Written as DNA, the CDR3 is TGTGCCACCAGGAGAGCTCAGGGCGGCGAGCAGTACTTC.

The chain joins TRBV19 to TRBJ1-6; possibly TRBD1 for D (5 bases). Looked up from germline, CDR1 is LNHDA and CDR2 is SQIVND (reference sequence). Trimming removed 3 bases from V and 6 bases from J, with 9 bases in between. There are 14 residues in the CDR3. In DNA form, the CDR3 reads TGTGCCAGTAGTATCCAGGGCACTAATTCACCCCTCCACTTT. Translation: CASSIQGTNSPLHF. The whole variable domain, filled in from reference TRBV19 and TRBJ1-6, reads DGGITQSPKYLFRKEGQNVTLSCEQNLNHDAMYWYRQDPGQGLRLIYYSQIVNDFQKGDIAEGYSVSREKKESFPLTVTSAQKNPTAFYLCASSIQGTNSPLHFGNGTRLTVT.

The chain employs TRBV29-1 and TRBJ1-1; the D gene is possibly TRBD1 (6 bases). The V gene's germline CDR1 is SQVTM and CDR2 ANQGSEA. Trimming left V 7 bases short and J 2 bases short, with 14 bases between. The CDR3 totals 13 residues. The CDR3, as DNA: TGCAGCGCCGAACAGGGATACAACACTGAAGCTTTCTTT. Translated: CSAEQGYNTEAFF.

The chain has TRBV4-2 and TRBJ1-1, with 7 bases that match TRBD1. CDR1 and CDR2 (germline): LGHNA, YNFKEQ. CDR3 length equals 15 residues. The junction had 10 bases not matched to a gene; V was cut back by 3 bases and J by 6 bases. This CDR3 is CASSQLRDSDPEAFF. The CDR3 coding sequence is TGTGCCAGCAGCCAGCTCCGGGACAGCGATCCTGAAGCTTTCTTT.

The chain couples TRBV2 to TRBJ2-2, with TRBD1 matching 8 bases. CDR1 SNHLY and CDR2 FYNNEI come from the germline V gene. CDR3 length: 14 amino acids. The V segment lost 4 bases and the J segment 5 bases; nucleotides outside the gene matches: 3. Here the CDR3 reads CASSVRTGTGELFF. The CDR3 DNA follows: TGTGCCAGCAGTGTTAGGACAGGGACCGGGGAGCTGTTTTTT.

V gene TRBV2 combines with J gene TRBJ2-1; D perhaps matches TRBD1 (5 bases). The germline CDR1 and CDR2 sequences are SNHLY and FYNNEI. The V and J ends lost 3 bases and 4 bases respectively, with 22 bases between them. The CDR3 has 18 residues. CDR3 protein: CASSDPSGALDLYNEQFF. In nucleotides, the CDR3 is TGTGCCAGCAGTGATCCCTCTGGGGCATTAGACCTTTACAATGAGCAGTTCTTC. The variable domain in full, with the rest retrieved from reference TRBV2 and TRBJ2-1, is EPEVTQTPSHQVTQMGQEVILRCVPISNHLYFYWYRQILGQKVEFLVSFYNNEISEKSEIFDDQFSVERPDGSNFTLKIRSTKLEDSAMYFCASSDPSGALDLYNEQFFGPGTRLTVL.

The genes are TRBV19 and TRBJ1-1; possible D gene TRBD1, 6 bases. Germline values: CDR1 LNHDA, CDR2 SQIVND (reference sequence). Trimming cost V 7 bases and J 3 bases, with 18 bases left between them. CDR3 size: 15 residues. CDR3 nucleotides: TGTGCCAGTAATCCTTTGGACAGAGGGGACACTGAAGCTTTCTTT. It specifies CASNPLDRGDTEAFF.